These 25 T cell receptor beta chains came from one sample sequenced in a study of OX40 agonist ivuxolimab in advanced cancers. The protocol used for the library was the immunoSEQ multiplex PCR assay. TCRdb carries this immuneACCESS record with in-frame sequences only. Its versions omit some clonotypes, under half of them owing to an unresolved V gene in the studies checked, with the rest unexplained. The sample yields roughly 86,000 clones; 80% to 90% were counted once. Around 1.8% of the sample goes to the ten largest clones. The specimen was CD4+ or CD8+ T cells sorted from blood, collected in a trial of the OX40 agonist ivuxolimab. The receptors were sampled from an adult with an advanced solid tumor such as melanoma, head and neck, liver or kidney cancer.

This chain connects TRBV19 to TRBJ2-3; 7 bases line up with TRBD2. Trimming removed 4 bases from V and 12 bases from J; junction bases left unmatched: 4. This CDR3 contains 11 residues. The germline gives CDR1 LNHDA, CDR2 SQIVND (reference sequence). The CDR3, as DNA: TGTGCCAGTAGTAGGGGGGGATCCCAGTATTTT. Translation gives CASSRGGSQYF. Filled out from reference TRBV19 and TRBJ2-3, the complete variable domain reads DGGITQSPKYLFRKEGQNVTLSCEQNLNHDAMYWYRQDPGQGLRLIYYSQIVNDFQKGDIAEGYSVSREKKESFPLTVTSAQKNPTAFYLCASSRGGSQYFGPGTRLTVL.

The chain joins TRBV25-1 to TRBJ2-7; 8 nucleotides match TRBD2. This CDR3 has 15 amino acids. V shed 2 bases, J shed 4 bases, and the junction held 7 bases outside the gene matches. Germline CDR1 MGHDK, CDR2 SYGVNS. CDR3 residues: CASSEAGGGYYEQYF. The CDR3 bases are TGTGCCAGCAGTGAAGCGGGGGGCGGTTATTACGAGCAGTACTTC.

V is TRBV7-2 and J is TRBJ2-5, with 7 bases matching TRBD2. Germline CDR1 is SGHTA and CDR2 is FQGNSA. This CDR3 has 13 amino acids. Germline trimming cut 4 bases from V and 5 bases from J; bases unmatched to any gene: 4. CDR3: CASSSLGGETQYF. The CDR3 nucleotides are TGTGCCAGCAGCTCGTTGGGAGGGGAGACCCAGTACTTC. The whole variable domain, filled in from reference TRBV7-2 and TRBJ2-5, reads GAGVSQSPSNKVTEKGKDVELRCDPISGHTALYWYRQSLGQGLEFLIYFQGNSAPDKSGLPSDRFSAERTGGSVSTLTIQRTQQEDSAVYLCASSSLGGETQYFGPGTRLLVL.

The gene calls are TRBV5-1 and TRBJ2-3; D not resolved. The V end was cut by 0 bases, the J end by 0 bases, with 5 bases between. This CDR3 region has 14 residues. Per germline, CDR1 SGHRS and CDR2 YFSETQ. This CDR3 reads CASSLADSTDTQYF. The CDR3 coding sequence is TGCGCCAGCAGCTTGGCCGATAGCACAGATACGCAGTATTTT.

Comment on this clone: Other DNA sequences within the sample encode an identical CDR3. The rearrangement links TRBV5-1 to TRBJ2-1, with D unclear. CDR3 length: 16 residues. Germline V gene data show CDR1 as SGHRS and CDR2 as YFSETQ. Trimming cost V 4 bases and J 0 bases, with 14 bases left between them. CDR3 nucleotide sequence: TGCGCCAGCAGCCTAGGACCACTTGACTCCTACAATGAGCAGTTCTTC. It is translated as CASSLGPLDSYNEQFF.

The V and J genes are TRBV10-2 and TRBJ2-7, with D possibly called TRBD1 or TRBD2 (6 bases each). V was pared by 3 bases and J by 6 bases, with 18 bases between. The CDR3 is made up of 15 amino acids. Germline V lookup: CDR1 WSHSY, CDR2 SAAADI. CDR3 loop: CASSDGKGDSREQYF. In DNA, the CDR3 is TGCGCCAGCAGTGACGGGAAGGGGGACTCCCGCGAGCAGTACTTC.

The chain uses TRBV4-2 and TRBJ2-7; 14 nucleotides agree with TRBD2. The CDR3 spans 18 residues. Looked up from germline, CDR1 is LGHNA and CDR2 is YNFKEQ. J lost 6 bases, V lost 0 bases, and 10 bases had no gene match. In nucleotides, the CDR3 is TGTGCCAGCAGCCAAGATCTCAGGACTAGCGGGAGGACGGGCGAGCAGTACTTC. This codes for CASSQDLRTSGRTGEQYF.

The J gene is TRBJ2-5, the V gene TRBV7-2, with TRBD1 matching over 7 bases. CDR3 size: 14 residues. J lost 5 bases, V lost 4 bases, and 7 bases had no gene match. The germline V gene has CDR1 SGHTA and CDR2 FQGNSA. CDR3 DNA: TGTGCCAGCAGCTGGACAGGATTCGGGGAGACCCAGTACTTC. As protein: CASSWTGFGETQYF.

The CDR3 DNA reads as TGTGCCTGGAGTGTACTCGGGCCCAATGAGCAGTTCTTC. This translates into CAWSVLGPNEQFF. The genes are TRBV30 and TRBJ2-1, with D uncertain. This CDR3 has 13 amino acids. The germline CDR1 and CDR2 sequences are GTSNPN and SVGIG (reference sequence). V was trimmed by 0 bases and J by 6 bases, leaving 9 bases between them.

This chain connects TRBV19 to TRBJ1-2; TRBD1 aligns across 7 bases. Germline V gene sequence: CDR1 LNHDA, CDR2 SQIVND (reference sequence). This CDR3 has 16 residues. V shed 1 base, J shed 7 bases, and the junction held 12 bases outside the gene matches. The CDR3, as DNA: TGTGCCAGTAGTATAGGAGGCTTAGGGGGCGCCTCTGGCTACACCTTC. It specifies CASSIGGLGGASGYTF.

This chain uses TRBV7-2 with TRBJ2-3, with D possibly matching TRBD2 (5 bases). Germline CDR1 is SGHTA and CDR2 is FQGNSA. V dropped 2 bases and J dropped 3 bases, with 9 bases sitting between them. The CDR3 loop spans 14 amino acids. The CDR3 coding sequence is TGTGCCAGCAGCTTAAGGCCGGGAACAGATACGCAGTATTTT. This sequence encodes CASSLRPGTDTQYF.

This clone came up a few times. The rearrangement uses TRBV6-5 and TRBJ1-1, with 8 positions matching TRBD1. Germline values: CDR1 MNHEY, CDR2 SVGAGI. This CDR3 comprises 12 residues. V dropped 5 bases and J dropped 7; count of bases not matched to a gene: 3. For the CDR3, the DNA is TGTGCCAGCAGTGACAGGGGCTATGAAGCTTTCTTT. Translation gives CASSDRGYEAFF.

The rearrangement joins TRBV14 to TRBJ2-3; no firm D call. This CDR3 contains 15 residues. V dropped 1 base and J dropped 3 bases, with 11 bases sitting between them. Germline V gene sequence: CDR1 SGHDN, CDR2 FVKESK. In DNA, the CDR3 is TGTGCCAGCAGCCAAGCGGCTAGTGGGACAGATACGCAGTATTTT. Amino acids: CASSQAASGTDTQYF.

This chain links TRBV10-3 with TRBJ1-3; no definite D call. The CDR3 loop spans 11 amino acids. Trimming took off 0 bases at V and 9 bases at J, with 3 bases between the two ends. Germline V CDR1 and CDR2: ENHRY, SYGVKD. The CDR3 reads CAISESATIYF. The CDR3 DNA sequence: TGTGCCATCAGTGAGTCGGCCACCATATATTTT.

This clone appeared once. This sequence joins TRBV11-2 and TRBJ2-5, with D possibly TRBD2 on 7 matching bases. This CDR3 has 12 residues. V shed 5 bases and J shed 4 bases, with 8 bases lying between them. CDR1 is SGHAT, CDR2 FQNNGV, per germline. This CDR3 reads CASSRGGETQYF. The CDR3 coding sequence is TGTGCCAGCAGCAGGGGGGGAGAGACCCAGTACTTC.

The V gene is TRBV9, the J gene TRBJ2-7, with TRBD2 matching 11 bases. V gave up 0 bases and J gave up 2 bases; unmatched junction bases: 1. The CDR3 loop spans 15 amino acids. CDR1 and CDR2 from the germline V gene are SGDLS and YYNGEE. The chain's CDR3 is CASSVGLAGTYEQYF. The CDR3 bases are TGTGCCAGCAGCGTAGGACTAGCGGGAACCTACGAGCAGTACTTC.

This clone was detected a few times. The rearrangement joins TRBV19 to TRBJ1-6, with 10 bases aligning to TRBD1. Germline lookup yields CDR1 LNHDA and CDR2 SQIVND (reference sequence). This CDR3 has 15 amino acids. V shed 6 bases, J shed 5 bases, and the junction held 4 bases outside the gene matches. The CDR3: CASRAGQGNNSPLHF. DNA of the CDR3: TGTGCCAGTAGGGCGGGACAGGGGAATAATTCACCCCTCCACTTT.

The genes are TRBV28 and TRBJ2-7; the match to TRBD1 covers 12 bases. This CDR3 contains 14 residues. V shed 6 bases and J 7 bases; nucleotides not matched to a gene: 7. In germline, CDR1 is MDHEN, CDR2 SYDVKM. Here the CDR3 reads CASRTGQGAREQYF. Here the CDR3 DNA reads TGTGCCAGCAGAACGGGACAGGGGGCCCGTGAGCAGTACTTC.

The rearrangement links TRBV25-1 to TRBJ2-5, with 9 bases identical to TRBD1. Per germline, CDR1 MGHDK and CDR2 SYGVNS. After removal of 8 bases from V and 6 bases from J, the junction contained 4 bases not matched to a gene. This CDR3 has 12 amino acids. CDR3 in DNA: TGTGCCAGCGGGACAGGGATGAAGACCCAGTACTTC. Encoded protein: CASGTGMKTQYF.

This chain connects TRBV6-5 to TRBJ1-1, with 8 bases lining up with TRBD1. The CDR3 spans 15 residues. The V gene end was trimmed by 6 bases and the J gene end by 6 bases; junction bases not matched to a gene: 12. From germline, CDR1 is MNHEY and CDR2 SVGAGI. The CDR3 DNA reads TGTGCCAGCAGGCTAAGCAGGGGGCGCAAGGCTGAAGCTTTCTTT. This gives the protein CASRLSRGRKAEAFF.

This sequence joins TRBV7-6 and TRBJ2-1; D may match TRBD1 or TRBD2 (5 bases each). CDR1 and CDR2 from the germline V gene are SGHVS and FNYEAQ. V dropped 1 base and J dropped 5 bases, with 21 bases sitting between them. The CDR3 runs 18 residues. CDR3 region: CASSLDKGPNVRNNEQFF. The CDR3, as DNA: TGTGCCAGCAGCTTAGATAAGGGACCCAATGTTCGGAACAATGAGCAGTTCTTC.

This chain links TRBV18 with TRBJ2-5; the D is unclear. The CDR3 length is 14 residues. Germline V lookup: CDR1 KGHSH, CDR2 LQKENI. V was pared by 0 bases and J by 2 bases, with 7 bases between. CDR3 sequence reads: CASSPPSSQETQYF. For the CDR3, the DNA is TGTGCCAGCTCACCACCCTCCAGTCAAGAGACCCAGTACTTC.

This clone was observed a single time. V and J are TRBV7-2 and TRBJ1-2; 7 positions agree with TRBD1. There are 16 residues in the CDR3. V gave up 5 bases and J gave up 7 bases; unmatched junction bases: 16. The germline V gene has CDR1 SGHTA and CDR2 FQGNSA. CDR3 bases: TGTGCCAGCAGCGCCGATCCGATGACAGGGCCTAGTGGCTACACCTTC. It is translated as CASSADPMTGPSGYTF.

This sequence joins TRBV5-1 and TRBJ2-7, with a possible D match to TRBD2 (5 bases). The CDR3 has 12 residues. Trimming left V 3 bases short and J 6 bases short, with 10 bases between. Germline CDR1 is SGHRS and CDR2 is YFSETQ. The CDR3 DNA follows: TGCGCCAGCAGCTCCACTAGTGTCGAGCAGTACTTC. Translated: CASSSTSVEQYF.

This sequence joins TRBV27 and TRBJ2-2; possibly TRBD2 for D (7 bases). Germline CDR1 and CDR2: MNHEY and SMNVEV (reference sequence). The CDR3 covers 17 residues. The V end lost 6 bases, the J end lost 0 bases, and 17 bases lay between the germline ends. The CDR3 spells CASRRGGSFTNTGELFF. The DNA for the CDR3 is TGTGCCAGCAGGCGCGGGGGCAGCTTCACGAACACCGGGGAGCTGTTTTTT.